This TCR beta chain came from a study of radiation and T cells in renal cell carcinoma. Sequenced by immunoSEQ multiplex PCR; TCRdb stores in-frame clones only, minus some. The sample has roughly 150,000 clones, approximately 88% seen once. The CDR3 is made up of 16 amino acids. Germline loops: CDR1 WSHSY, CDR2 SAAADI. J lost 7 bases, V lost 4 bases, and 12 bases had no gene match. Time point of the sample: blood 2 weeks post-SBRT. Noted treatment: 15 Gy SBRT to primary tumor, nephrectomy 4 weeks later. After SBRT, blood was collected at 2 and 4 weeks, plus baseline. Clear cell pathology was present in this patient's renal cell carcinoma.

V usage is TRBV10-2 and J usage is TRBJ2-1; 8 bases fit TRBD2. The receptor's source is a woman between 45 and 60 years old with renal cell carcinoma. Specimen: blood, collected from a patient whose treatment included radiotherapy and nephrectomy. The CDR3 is CASSVYWSGGPNEQFF. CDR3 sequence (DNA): TGCGCCAGCAGTGTGTACTGGAGCGGGGGCCCGAATGAGCAGTTCTTC.